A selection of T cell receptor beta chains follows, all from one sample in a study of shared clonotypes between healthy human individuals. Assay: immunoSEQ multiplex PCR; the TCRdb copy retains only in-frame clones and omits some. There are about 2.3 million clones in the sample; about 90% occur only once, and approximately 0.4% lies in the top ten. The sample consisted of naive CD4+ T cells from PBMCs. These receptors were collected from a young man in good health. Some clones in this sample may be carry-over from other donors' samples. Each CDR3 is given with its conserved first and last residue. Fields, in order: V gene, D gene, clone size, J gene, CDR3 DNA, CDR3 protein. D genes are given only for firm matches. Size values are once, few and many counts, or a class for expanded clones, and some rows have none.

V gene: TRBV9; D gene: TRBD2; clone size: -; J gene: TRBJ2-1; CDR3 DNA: TGTGCCAGCAGCAACTCGATTAGCGGGAGTGACCTTTACAATGAGCAGTTCTTC; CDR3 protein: CASSNSISGSDLYNEQFF
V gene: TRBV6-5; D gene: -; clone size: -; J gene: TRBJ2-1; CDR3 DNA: TGTGCCAGCAGCCCGGGCGGGCGGGATGAGCAGTTCTTC; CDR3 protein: CASSPGGRDEQFF
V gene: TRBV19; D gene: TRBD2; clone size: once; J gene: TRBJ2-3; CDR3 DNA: TGTGCCAGTATGGGCGGGAGTAGGGGCACAGATACGCAGTATTTT; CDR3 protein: CASMGGSRGTDTQYF
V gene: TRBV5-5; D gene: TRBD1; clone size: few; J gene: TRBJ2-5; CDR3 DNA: TGTGCCAGCAGCACACGGACAGGGTCCGAGACCCAGTACTTC; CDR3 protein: CASSTRTGSETQYF
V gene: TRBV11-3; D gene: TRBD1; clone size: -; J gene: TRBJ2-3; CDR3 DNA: TGTGCCAGCAGTTTAGGACAGGGTGGAGATACGCAGTATTTT; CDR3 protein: CASSLGQGGDTQYF
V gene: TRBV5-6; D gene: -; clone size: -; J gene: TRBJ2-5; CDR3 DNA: TGTGCCAGCAGCTTTTGGGTCATGGAGACCCAGTACTTC; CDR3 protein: CASSFWVMETQYF
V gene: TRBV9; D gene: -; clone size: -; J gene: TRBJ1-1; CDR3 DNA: TGTGCCAGCAGCGTAGGAGGGGTTGGCACTGAAGCTTTCTTT; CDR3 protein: CASSVGGVGTEAFF
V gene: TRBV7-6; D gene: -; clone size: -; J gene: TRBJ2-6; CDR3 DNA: TGTGCCAGCAGTCCCGTAAGCTCTGGGGCCAACGTCCTGACTTTC; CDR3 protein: CASSPVSSGANVLTF
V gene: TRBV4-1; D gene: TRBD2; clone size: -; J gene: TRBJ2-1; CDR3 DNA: TGCGCCAGCAGCCCGACTAGCGGCTCCTACAATGAGCAGTTCTTC; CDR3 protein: CASSPTSGSYNEQFF
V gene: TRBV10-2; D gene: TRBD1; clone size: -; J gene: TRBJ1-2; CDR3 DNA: TGCGCCAGCAGGGGACAGGGGGCCTATGGCTACACCTTC; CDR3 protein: CASRGQGAYGYTF
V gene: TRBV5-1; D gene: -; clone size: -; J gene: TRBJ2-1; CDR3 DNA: TGCGCCAGCAGCTTGTCGCCGGAGGGGGCGTGGGGGCAGTTCTTC; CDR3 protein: CASSLSPEGAWGQFF
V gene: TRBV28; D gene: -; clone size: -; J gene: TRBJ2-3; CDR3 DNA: TGTGCCAGCAGTCCGCCCCTCCCGAGGACACTAACTAGCACAGATACGCAGTATTTT; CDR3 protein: CASSPPLPRTLTSTDTQYF
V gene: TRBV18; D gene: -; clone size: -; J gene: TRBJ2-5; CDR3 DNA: TGTGCCAGCTCACGAGGGGGGGGAGAGACCCAGTACTTC; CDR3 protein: CASSRGGGETQYF
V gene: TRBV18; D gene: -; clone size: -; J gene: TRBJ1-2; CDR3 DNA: TGTGCCAGCTCACAGTCAGGGACACCTAACTATGGCTACACCTTC; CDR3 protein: CASSQSGTPNYGYTF
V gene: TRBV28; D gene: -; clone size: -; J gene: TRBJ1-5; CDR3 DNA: TGTGCCAGCAGGCCGGGGGGGTCAAGTCAGCCCCAGCATTTT; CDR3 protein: CASRPGGSSQPQHF
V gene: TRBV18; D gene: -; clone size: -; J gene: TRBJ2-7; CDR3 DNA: TGTGCCAGCTCACCTGGAGGGGCCGAGCAGTACTTC; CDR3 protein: CASSPGGAEQYF
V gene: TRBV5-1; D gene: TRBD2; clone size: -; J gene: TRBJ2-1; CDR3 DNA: TGCGCCAGCAGCTTTCTAGCGGGAGAGGTTCAGTTCTTC; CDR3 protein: CASSFLAGEVQFF
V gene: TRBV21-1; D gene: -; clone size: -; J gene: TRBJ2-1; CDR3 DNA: TGTGCCAGCAGCCCTGGGGGCAGCGATCATGAGCAGTTCTTC; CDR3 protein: CASSPGGSDHEQFF